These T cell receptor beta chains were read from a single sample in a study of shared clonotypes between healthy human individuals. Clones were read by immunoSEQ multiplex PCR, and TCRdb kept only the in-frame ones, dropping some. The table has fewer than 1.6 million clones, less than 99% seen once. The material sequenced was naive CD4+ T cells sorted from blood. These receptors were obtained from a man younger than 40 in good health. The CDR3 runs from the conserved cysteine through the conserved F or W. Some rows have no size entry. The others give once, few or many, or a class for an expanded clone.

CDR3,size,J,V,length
CSVGGYLTSGRNEQFF,-,TRBJ2-1,TRBV29-1,16
CASTLSTGPTNF,-,TRBJ2-5,TRBV28,12
CACLEGQGIRSNQPQHF,-,TRBJ1-5,TRBV2,17
CASSTSGTSYEQYF,-,TRBJ2-7,TRBV7-9,14
CASKRGSHYEQYF,-,TRBJ2-7,TRBV28,13
CASRREAGVYNEQFF,-,TRBJ2-1,TRBV19,15
CASTPAGHYEQYF,-,TRBJ2-7,TRBV6-5,13
CASSLAEGTDTQYF,-,TRBJ2-3,TRBV5-6,14
CASSIQTAGDEQFF,-,TRBJ2-1,TRBV19,14
CASSPGLALDTQYF,-,TRBJ2-3,TRBV28,14
CASSEAWGRGGYTF,-,TRBJ1-2,TRBV6-1,14
CASSLSASGPYEQYF,-,TRBJ2-7,TRBV7-6,15
CASSRTGAENTIYF,-,TRBJ1-3,TRBV28,14
CASSHADPRDGQFF,-,TRBJ2-1,TRBV5-1,14
CASSLAPGRPNTEAFF,-,TRBJ1-1,TRBV5-1,16
CASSEPVQTEKLFF,-,TRBJ1-4,TRBV6-1,14
CASSRPGPENQPQHF,-,TRBJ1-5,TRBV7-2,15
CASSDSGVGEAFF,-,TRBJ1-1,TRBV14,13
CASRGTSGAGDTQYF,-,TRBJ2-3,TRBV7-9,15
CASSPDGGTYNEQFF,-,TRBJ2-1,TRBV5-1,15
CASSESLAISEQYF,-,TRBJ2-7,TRBV18,14
CASSPPLRAGGQGEQYF,once,TRBJ2-7,TRBV18,17
CASSNDRLTDPFF,-,TRBJ2-1,TRBV28,13
CASLSAGRANVLTF,-,TRBJ2-6,TRBV18,14
CASSAYYEQYF,-,TRBJ2-7,TRBV11-2,11
CASSESLPGFTEAFF,-,TRBJ1-1,TRBV6-1,15
CASVLNTEAFF,once,TRBJ1-1,TRBV12-5,11
CASSLARDTVMFF,-,TRBJ1-4,TRBV7-2,13
CASSQQSVGYEQYF,-,TRBJ2-7,TRBV5-4,14
CATSRDHVGGGETQYF,-,TRBJ2-5,TRBV15,16
CASSGQANYGYTF,-,TRBJ1-2,TRBV6-1,13
CASGPDGDTEAFF,-,TRBJ1-1,TRBV2,13
CAWSNRQGRNEQFF,-,TRBJ2-1,TRBV30,14
CATSRAGTGYTGELFF,-,TRBJ2-2,TRBV15,16
CASSLHRGFSTDTQYF,-,TRBJ2-3,TRBV5-5,16
CASSGTGVGNTIYF,-,TRBJ1-3,TRBV25-1,14
CATSRDIGLAGGLSYF,-,TRBJ2-7,TRBV15,16
CASSELRLAGGRQETQYF,-,TRBJ2-5,TRBV2,18
CASSPGTSTYEQYF,-,TRBJ2-7,TRBV6-5,14
CASSWPLAASTDTQYF,-,TRBJ2-3,TRBV5-1,16
CATSREKGTHKNTEAFF,-,TRBJ1-1,TRBV15,17
CASSRGLVSTGELFF,-,TRBJ2-2,TRBV27,15
CASSSWTGTHLPHF,-,TRBJ1-5,TRBV28,14
CASSVGLDTGELFF,-,TRBJ2-2,TRBV9,14
CASRQLDGYTF,-,TRBJ1-2,TRBV6-1,11
CASSLAFATGELFF,-,TRBJ2-2,TRBV5-6,14
CASSIDQWNEQYF,-,TRBJ2-7,TRBV19,13
CASSYSTREEKLFF,-,TRBJ1-4,TRBV6-5,14